The clone carrying this T cell receptor beta chain turned up a few times. Its antigen is as yet unknown. Each CDR3 protein is one row after TCRdb ran MiXCR on the 5' RACE reads. Among hundreds of thousands of distinct CDR3 sequences listed, 10% to 15% were seen once. The data were taken from a study of CD8 T cells in ankylosing spondylitis. General study findings and limits: A motif in TCR beta, a set of several highly homologous variants, appeared characteristic of ankylosing spondylitis blood.

The specimen was blood, either unsorted or a sorted T cell fraction (not recorded which). The source of this sequence is a male donor with ankylosing spondylitis.

The CDR3 loop reads CASRRRAGGTDTQYF. CDR3 nucleotide sequence: TGCGCCAGCAGACGACGAGCGGGAGGGACAGATACGCAGTATTTT. V usage is TRBV4-1 and J usage is TRBJ2-3; 10 positions match TRBD2. The germline V gene encodes CDR1 MGHRA and CDR2 YSYEKL. J gave up 3 bases and V 6 bases, and 6 bases lay outside the gene matches. The CDR3 spans 15 residues.